The clone carrying this T cell receptor (beta chain) has only a few counts. One end of the junction fails to match germline, which may point to a read error. The sample is drawn from a study of blood T cells in healthy people across ages. The CDR3 extends over 16 amino acids. CDR1 is SGHRS and CDR2 is YFSETQ in the germline V gene. The second PCR ran about 6 to 12 cycles with a sample-barcoded 5' primer and J-beta primers. TCRdb processed the 5' RACE reads anew with MiXCR; each CDR3 protein has one entry. The sample yields 650,000 to 900,000 distinct CDR3 sequences, about 59% seen once. The clonotype originates from a man younger than 45 in good health. The chain combines TRBV5-1 with TRBJ2-3; TRBD2 aligns across 9 bases. Sequencing used blood. The CDR3 DNA reads as TGCGCTAGCAGCTTCGCTCCGGGACTAGCATCAGATACGCAGTATTTT. Translated, it gives CASSFAPGLASDTQYF.